The 22 T cell receptor beta chains below were found in one sample sequenced in a study of beta chain features in type 1 diabetes. Their recognized antigens are unknown. Of the isolated RNA, all was reverse transcribed, and so the sequenced material was expressed TCRB transcripts. Here immunoSEQ multiplex PCR was the method, and the copy in TCRdb shows in-frame clones only, minus some. The repertoire holds 300,000 to 400,000 clones, roughly 13% seen once, with roughly 0.015% in the top ten. The study, taken as a whole, reports: When Type 1 diabetes patients were examined, their TCRB CDR3s proved moderately but significantly shorter in all four CD4+ subsets.

Sequenced input: naive CD4+ T cells from blood. The receptors originated from a woman younger than 35 with type 1 diabetes.

CDR3 amino acids: CASSSAGGGRIGEQFF. The CDR3 DNA sequence: TGTGCCAGCAGTTCGGCGGGAGGAGGAAGAATAGGTGAGCAGTTCTTC. The chain is built from TRBV6-6 and TRBJ2-1; 8 bases match TRBD2. V lost 4 bases and J lost 9; bases outside the gene matches: 14. This CDR3 is 16 amino acids long. CDR1 is MNHNY, CDR2 SVGAGI, per germline (reference sequence).

The chain is built from TRBV5-1 and TRBJ1-2; weak D call: TRBD1 (5 bases). V shed 7 bases and J shed 8 bases, with 24 bases lying between them. The CDR3 runs 15 residues. Germline values: CDR1 SGHRS, CDR2 YFSETQ. The CDR3 here is CASAPGEVGVRGYTF. Written as DNA, the CDR3 is TGCGCCAGCGCCCCGGGGGAGGTTGGAGTCCGCGGCTACACCTTC.

In this sample, this clone turned up a few times. The chain is built from TRBV15 and TRBJ2-2, with 7 bases lining up with TRBD1. The CDR3 totals 13 residues. The germline V gene has CDR1 LNHNV and CDR2 YYDKDF (reference sequence). Trimming removed 7 bases from V and 3 bases from J; junction bases left unmatched: 2. The CDR3 region is CATKGADTGELFF. CDR3 nucleotide sequence: TGTGCCACCAAGGGGGCCGACACCGGGGAGCTGTTTTTT.

This clone was seen a single time. The chain recombines TRBV5-4 with TRBJ1-2; TRBD1 matches at 7 bases. The ends lost 4 bases at V and 4 bases at J; junction bases unmatched: 7. The CDR3 has 14 amino acids. From germline, CDR1 is SGHNT and CDR2 YYREEE (reference sequence). CDR3 sequence: CASSPGGLGYGYTF. The DNA of the CDR3 is TGTGCCAGCAGCCCAGGGGGATTGGGCTATGGCTACACCTTC.

The rearrangement joins TRBV27 to TRBJ2-1; possibly TRBD1 for D (5 bases). This CDR3 region has 14 residues. Germline V gene lookup returns CDR1 MNHEY and CDR2 SMNVEV (reference sequence). The V end was cut by 10 bases, the J end by 6 bases, with 19 bases between. The DNA of the CDR3 is TGTGCCACTAGACTCCTCATAGGGGTCAATGAGCAGTTCTTC. Translating gives CATRLLIGVNEQFF.

This clone was seen a handful of times. The V gene is TRBV27, the J gene TRBJ1-4; possibly TRBD1 for D (6 bases). This CDR3 contains 13 residues. Germline-derived CDR1 and CDR2 are MNHEY and SMNVEV (reference sequence). V lost 8 bases to trimming and J lost 8 bases, with 15 bases between them. CDR3 bases: TGTGCCAGCGGACAGCGGCCCAGAGAAAAACTGTTTTTT. Residues: CASGQRPREKLFF.

This clone came up a few times. Written as DNA, the CDR3 is TGTGCCAGCAGTTACTCTTCTAGTTCGTCTGAGCAGTTCTTC. It translates to CASSYSSSSSEQFF. The chain has TRBV6-5 and TRBJ2-1, with no clear D. The V end was cut by 0 bases, the J end by 9 bases, with 12 bases between. The CDR3 consists of 14 residues. Per germline, CDR1 MNHEY and CDR2 SVGAGI.

This chain uses TRBV6-1 with TRBJ2-4; the D is unclear. V gave up 2 bases and J gave up 0 bases, with 8 bases separating them. The CDR3 contains 15 residues. Germline assignment: CDR1 MNHNS and CDR2 SASEGT. This chain's CDR3 is CASSELGLAKNIQYF. The CDR3 coding sequence is TGTGCCAGCAGTGAATTGGGCCTAGCCAAAAACATTCAGTACTTC.

The chain is built from TRBV27 and TRBJ1-2; tentatively, D is TRBD1 (5 bases). Deletions cut 2 bases from V and 6 bases from J, with 16 bases between. Germline assignment: CDR1 MNHEY and CDR2 SMNVEV (reference sequence). This CDR3 comprises 15 residues. The CDR3 DNA is TGTGCCAGCAGTTTAGGGGCAGCATTCGTTGATGGCTACACCTTC. It codes for CASSLGAAFVDGYTF.

The rearrangement uses TRBV5-1 and TRBJ2-1, with 9 bases aligning to TRBD2. V shed 6 bases, J shed 4 bases, and the junction held 2 bases outside the gene matches. From germline, CDR1 is SGHRS and CDR2 YFSETQ. The CDR3 is made up of 13 amino acids. The CDR3 spells CASMAGGYNEQFF. The CDR3 DNA follows: TGCGCCAGCATGGCGGGAGGGTACAATGAGCAGTTCTTC.

This clone has only a few counts. The chain combines TRBV28 with TRBJ2-7; D is perhaps TRBD2 (6 bases). The CDR3 is 16 residues long. Trimming pared 5 bases from V and 3 bases from J, leaving 20 bases between. Germline CDR1 and CDR2: MDHEN and SYDVKM. CDR3 in amino acids: CASSIRGSPPVYEQYF. CDR3 DNA sequence: TGTGCCAGCAGTATCCGGGGGTCGCCCCCAGTCTACGAGCAGTACTTC.

This clone showed up just a few times. This chain connects TRBV7-2 to TRBJ1-2, with D maybe TRBD1 (6 bases). This CDR3 is built from 15 residues. V dropped 1 base and J dropped 4 bases, with 13 bases sitting between them. CDR1 is SGHTA, CDR2 FQGNSA, per germline. Here the CDR3 DNA reads TGTGCCAGCAGCTTAGAACCAGGGGTGAGCTATGGCTACACCTTC. Protein sequence: CASSLEPGVSYGYTF.

The chain links TRBV10-3 to TRBJ1-1, with unresolved D. V lost 4 bases and J lost 0, with 6 bases in between. This CDR3 spans 13 amino acids. Germline V CDR1 and CDR2: ENHRY, SYGVKD. The CDR3 loop is CAISGTLNTEAFF. The DNA of the CDR3 is TGTGCCATCAGTGGGACTTTGAACACTGAAGCTTTCTTT.

This clone has more than one count but fewer than ten. V usage is TRBV30 and J usage is TRBJ2-3, with TRBD1 identical over 7 bases. V shed 0 bases, J shed 0 bases, and the junction held 6 bases outside the gene matches. CDR3 length equals 16 residues. CDR1 and CDR2 from the germline V gene are GTSNPN and SVGIG (reference sequence). The CDR3 sequence: CAWSVGGGGSTDTQYF. In nucleotides, the CDR3 is TGTGCCTGGAGTGTAGGGGGCGGCGGAAGCACAGATACGCAGTATTTT.

This clone turned up a few times. The chain has TRBV19 and TRBJ1-2; TRBD1 might be the D (5 bases). The CDR3 covers 12 residues. V gave up 5 bases and J gave up 8 bases, with 12 bases separating them. Per the germline V gene, CDR1 is LNHDA and CDR2 is SQIVND (reference sequence). CDR3 loop: CASSLSTDGYTF. The DNA of the CDR3 is TGTGCCAGTAGTCTTTCGACAGACGGCTACACCTTC.

This clone was counted between two and nine times. The CDR3 sequence is CASSYRTSGTTYNEQFF. The CDR3 bases are TGTGCCAGCAGCTACCGGACTAGCGGGACCACCTACAATGAGCAGTTCTTC. This chain uses TRBV11-3 with TRBJ2-1; 12 bases map to TRBD2. V was clipped by 4 bases and J by 2 bases; unmatched bases: 6. The V gene's germline CDR1 is SGHNT and CDR2 YENEEA. The CDR3 consists of 17 residues.

The rearrangement links TRBV5-1 to TRBJ2-5, with 11 bases identical to TRBD2. Trimming took 0 bases from V and 5 from J; bases not matched to a gene: 9. CDR1 and CDR2 from the germline V gene are SGHRS and YFSETQ. The CDR3 totals 17 residues. The CDR3 is CASSLELAGDVVETQYF. DNA of the CDR3: TGCGCCAGCAGCTTGGAACTAGCGGGAGATGTCGTCGAGACCCAGTACTTC.

The rearrangement joins TRBV11-2 to TRBJ2-5; D is ambiguous. Germline loops: CDR1 SGHAT, CDR2 FQNNGV. CDR3 size: 15 residues. With 0 bases removed from V and 7 bases from J, the gap between germline ends came to 15 bases. The DNA for the CDR3 is TGTGCCAGCAGCTTAGAGGGTAGCCTAGTCGGGACCCAGTACTTC. The encoded protein is CASSLEGSLVGTQYF.

This chain connects TRBV7-9 to TRBJ2-1; 7 bases align to TRBD2. The length of the CDR3 is 15 residues. The germline gives CDR1 SEHNR, CDR2 FQNEAQ (reference sequence). The V gene end was trimmed by 11 bases and the J gene end by 0 bases; junction bases not matched to a gene: 10. The DNA for the CDR3 is TGTGCCTTCAGAGCCAGCGGGACCTCCTACAATGAGCAGTTCTTC. It translates to CAFRASGTSYNEQFF.

The chain recombines TRBV9 with TRBJ2-4; TRBD2 agrees at 8 bases. The germline V gene encodes CDR1 SGDLS and CDR2 YYNGEE. This CDR3 comprises 14 residues. V dropped 4 bases and J dropped 7; count of bases not matched to a gene: 7. CDR3 sequence: CASSTRREGNIQYF. In DNA, the CDR3 is TGTGCCAGCAGCACACGACGGGAGGGGAACATTCAGTACTTC.

In its sample, this clone was seen a few times. The chain has TRBV19 and TRBJ2-4; D may be TRBD1 (6 bases). The V gene lost 6 bases and the J gene lost 1 base, with 16 bases spanning the gap. Germline CDR1 is LNHDA and CDR2 is SQIVND (reference sequence). CDR3 size: 16 residues. CDR3 nucleotide sequence: TGTGCCAGTAGCGAACAGGGAAGGGGGGCCAAAAACATTCAGTACTTC. Protein: CASSEQGRGAKNIQYF.

The chain links TRBV7-2 to TRBJ1-2; 11 bases are shared with TRBD1. The CDR3 runs 14 residues. The ends lost 6 bases at V and 5 bases at J; junction bases unmatched: 5. The germline CDR1 and CDR2 sequences are SGHTA and FQGNSA. The CDR3 bases are TGTGCCAGCAGGGGACAGGGGGGAACGTATGGCTACACCTTC. Translation: CASRGQGGTYGYTF.